Below, 11 T cell receptor beta chains from the same sample are listed, as sequenced in a study of PD-1 blockade in classical Hodgkin lymphoma. Time point here: cycle 4 day 1 (C4D1), after 6 weeks of nivolumab. All the patients suffered relapse after autologous stem cell transplantation, and brentuximab vedotin exposure differed. The table came from immunoSEQ multiplex PCR; TCRdb's copy has only in-frame clones and leaves some out. Of over 60,000 clones listed, less than 95% were seen once; the top ten hold 10%. The sample was peripheral blood mononuclear cells (PBMCs), taken before the fourth cycle of nivolumab. All receptors derive from a human donor with classical Hodgkin lymphoma.

The chain carries TRBV7-9 and TRBJ2-7; D is possibly TRBD1 or TRBD2 (5 bases each). CDR1 and CDR2 (germline): SEHNR, FQNEAQ (reference sequence). V was pared by 4 bases and J by 5 bases, with 15 bases between. The CDR3 consists of 14 residues. The CDR3 region is CASSSNRDPNEQYF. CDR3 DNA sequence: TGTGCCAGCAGCTCCAACCGGGACCCAAACGAGCAGTACTTC.

V usage is TRBV2 and J usage is TRBJ2-1, with D uncertain. The CDR3 extends over 11 amino acids. V was shortened by 4 bases and J by 5 bases, with 3 bases between the two germline ends. Germline-derived CDR1 and CDR2 are SNHLY and FYNNEI. CDR3 protein: CASSVNNEQFF. CDR3 DNA: TGTGCCAGCAGTGTTAACAATGAGCAGTTCTTC.

The chain has TRBV4-1 and TRBJ2-5; 7 bases match TRBD1. This CDR3 is 17 amino acids long. Losses at the gene ends were 0 bases for V and 5 bases for J; bases not matched to a gene: 12. Looked up from germline, CDR1 is MGHRA and CDR2 is YSYEKL. The CDR3 reads CASSQDSADIGGETQYF. DNA of the CDR3: TGCGCCAGCAGCCAAGATTCAGCCGACATAGGGGGCGAGACCCAGTACTTC.

This rearrangement joins TRBV25-1 to TRBJ1-1; the D gene is possibly TRBD1 (5 bases). Trimming removed 8 bases from V and 1 base from J, with 11 bases in between. This CDR3 region has 13 residues. Germline-derived CDR1 and CDR2 are MGHDK and SYGVNS. The CDR3, as DNA: TGTGCCAGCTGCTCCGGGGCGAACACTGAAGCTTTCTTT. Translation: CASCSGANTEAFF.

The chain carries TRBV5-6 and TRBJ2-3, with 7 positions matching TRBD2. J was trimmed by 6 bases and V by 4 bases; bases with no gene match: 17. The CDR3 consists of 17 residues. CDR1 and CDR2 (germline): SGHDT, YYEEEE. CDR3 sequence (DNA): TGTGCCAGCAGCAATTTCCTAGCGGTGGGACGCGAGGATACGCAGTATTTT. Translated, it gives CASSNFLAVGREDTQYF. Variable domain in full (rest from reference TRBV5-6 and TRBJ2-3): DAGVTQSPTHLIKTRGQQVTLRCSPKSGHDTVSWYQQALGQGPQFIFQYYEEEERQRGNFPDRFSGHQFPNYSSELNVNALLLGDSALYLCASSNFLAVGREDTQYFGPGTRLTVL.

The chain links TRBV19 to TRBJ1-3, with D uncertain. Trimming cost V 4 bases and J 0 bases, with 19 bases left between them. Germline CDR1 is LNHDA and CDR2 is SQIVND (reference sequence). The CDR3 totals 18 residues. The CDR3 protein is CASSTRITLLGSGNTIYF. The DNA of the CDR3 is TGTGCCAGTAGTACTAGGATTACACTACTCGGCTCTGGAAACACCATATATTTT. Filled out from reference TRBV19 and TRBJ1-3, the complete variable domain reads DGGITQSPKYLFRKEGQNVTLSCEQNLNHDAMYWYRQDPGQGLRLIYYSQIVNDFQKGDIAEGYSVSREKKESFPLTVTSAQKNPTAFYLCASSTRITLLGSGNTIYFGEGSWLTVV.

V gene TRBV4-2 combines with J gene TRBJ1-2; D call uncertain. CDR3 length: 15 residues. The V end was cut by 0 bases, the J end by 3 bases, with 11 bases between. CDR1 is LGHNA, CDR2 YNFKEQ, per germline. CDR3: CASSQDILTYYGYTF. The CDR3 nucleotides are TGTGCCAGCAGCCAAGATATCCTAACCTACTATGGCTACACCTTC.

CDR3 in amino acids: CASSEARLAAGELFF. CDR3 DNA sequence: TGTGCCAGCAGTGAAGCGAGACTAGCCGCAGGGGAGCTGTTTTTT. V is TRBV2 and J is TRBJ2-2, with TRBD2 matching 7 bases. After removal of 0 bases from V and 8 bases from J, the junction contained 6 bases not matched to a gene. CDR1 is SNHLY and CDR2 is FYNNEI in the germline V gene. The CDR3 contains 15 residues.

The chain recombines TRBV19 with TRBJ2-7; weak D call: TRBD2 (6 bases). Trimming took off 8 bases at V and 2 bases at J, with 10 bases between the two ends. The CDR3 sequence is 12 residues long. The germline V gene has CDR1 LNHDA and CDR2 SQIVND (reference sequence). The CDR3 sequence is CASRGGTYEQYF. In nucleotides, the CDR3 is TGTGCCAGTCGTGGGGGGACCTACGAGCAGTACTTC. Using reference TRBV19 and TRBJ2-7 for the parts outside the CDR3, the full variable domain is DGGITQSPKYLFRKEGQNVTLSCEQNLNHDAMYWYRQDPGQGLRLIYYSQIVNDFQKGDIAEGYSVSREKKESFPLTVTSAQKNPTAFYLCASRGGTYEQYFGPGTRLTVT.

This clone was detected only once. The V and J genes are TRBV27 and TRBJ2-3, with a weak D call TRBD2 (6 bases). Trimming pared 3 bases from V and 1 base from J, leaving 14 bases between. Germline CDR1 and CDR2: MNHEY and SMNVEV (reference sequence). The CDR3 runs to 16 residues. The CDR3 region has the DNA TGTGCCAGCAGTTTCGTGCGGGGAGCCCGCACAGATACGCAGTATTTT. Translation gives CASSFVRGARTDTQYF.

J is TRBJ1-1 and V is TRBV7-9; perhaps TRBD1 as D (6 bases). The CDR3 contains 16 residues. Trimming cost V 2 bases and J 4 bases, with 17 bases left between them. Looked up from germline, CDR1 is SEHNR and CDR2 is FQNEAQ (reference sequence). Here the CDR3 reads CASSLLAGGQPTEAFF. CDR3 sequence (DNA): TGTGCCAGCAGCTTACTCGCCGGGGGGCAACCCACTGAAGCTTTCTTT.